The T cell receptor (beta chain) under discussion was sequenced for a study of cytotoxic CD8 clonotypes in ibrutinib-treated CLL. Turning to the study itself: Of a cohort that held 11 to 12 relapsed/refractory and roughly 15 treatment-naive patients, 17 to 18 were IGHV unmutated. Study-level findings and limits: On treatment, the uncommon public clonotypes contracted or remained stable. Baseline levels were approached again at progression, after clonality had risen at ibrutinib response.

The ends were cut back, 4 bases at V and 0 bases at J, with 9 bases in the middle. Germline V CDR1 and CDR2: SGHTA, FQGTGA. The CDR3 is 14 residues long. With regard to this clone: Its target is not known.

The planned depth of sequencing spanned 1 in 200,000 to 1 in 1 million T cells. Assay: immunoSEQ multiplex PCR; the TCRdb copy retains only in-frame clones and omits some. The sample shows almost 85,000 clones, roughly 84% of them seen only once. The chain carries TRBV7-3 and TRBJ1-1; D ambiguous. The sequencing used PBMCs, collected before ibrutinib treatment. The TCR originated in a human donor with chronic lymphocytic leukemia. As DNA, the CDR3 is TGTGCCAGCAGCTCCCGAAACCTGAACACTGAAGCTTTCTTT. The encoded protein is CASSSRNLNTEAFF.